These T cell receptor beta chains were read from a single sample in a study of long-term antiretroviral therapy in people with HIV. Measured with immunoSEQ multiplex PCR; TCRdb has only the in-frame clones, and not every one. This table has about 33,000 clones, roughly 80% appearing once. Here the sequenced sample was unsorted PBMCs, taken 2 years after starting antiretroviral therapy. The receptors were gathered from a woman in her forties or fifties with HIV. Each CDR3 is given with its conserved first and last residue. The order of the fields is J gene, V gene, clone size, D gene, CDR3 length, CDR3 DNA, CDR3 protein. D genes are given only for firm matches. Size values are once, few and many counts, or a class for expanded clones, and some rows have none.

>TRBJ1-2|TRBV30|few|TRBD1|14
TGTGCCTGGAGCCCCGACAGGGGGTTATATGGCTACACCTTC
CAWSPDRGLYGYTF
>TRBJ1-2|TRBV27|-|-|15
TGTGCCAGCAGTTTATTGGGCAGGGGTGGCTATGGCTACACCTTC
CASSLLGRGGYGYTF
>TRBJ2-7|TRBV11-2|-|TRBD1|14
TGTGCCAGCAGCTTCGGGACAGGGACATACGAGCAGTACTTC
CASSFGTGTYEQYF
>TRBJ1-1|TRBV19|-|-|12
TGTGCCAGTAGTATCGGCAGGGTAGCAGCTTTCTTT
CASSIGRVAAFF
>TRBJ1-1|TRBV7-3|-|-|14
TGTGCCAGCAGCTTACAGGCTTGGGACACTGAAGCTTTCTTT
CASSLQAWDTEAFF
>TRBJ2-1|TRBV2|-|-|14
TGTGCCAGCATGCGGACTGACTCCTACAATGAGCAGTTCTTC
CASMRTDSYNEQFF
>TRBJ1-1|TRBV5-1|few|TRBD1|13
TGCGCCAGCAGTCTCTCTCCCGGGACAGACGCTTTCTTT
CASSLSPGTDAFF
>TRBJ1-6|TRBV7-6|-|-|14
TGTGCCAGCAGTTCCGGGGCCCCTAATTCACCCCTCCACTTT
CASSSGAPNSPLHF
>TRBJ1-5|TRBV2|-|-|17
TGTGCCAGCAGTTTTTTCGGGACCGGTTGGGGTAATCAGCCCCAGCATTTT
CASSFFGTGWGNQPQHF
>TRBJ1-2|TRBV5-1|few|TRBD1|13
TGCGCCAGCAGCTCGGGACAGGGCTATGGCTACACCTTC
CASSSGQGYGYTF
>TRBJ1-6|TRBV6-1|-|-|16
TGTGCCAGCAGTGCGGCAGGGGACTCTTTAAATTCACCCCTCCACTTT
CASSAAGDSLNSPLHF
>TRBJ2-7|TRBV4-1|few|-|13
TGCGCCAGCAGCCCAATGCAGTCCTACGAGCAGTACTTC
CASSPMQSYEQYF
>TRBJ1-5|TRBV30|-|-|14
TGTGCCTGGAGTGTGGGGGCGTCCCGGCGGCCCCAGCATTTT
CAWSVGASRRPQHF
>TRBJ1-2|TRBV5-1|few|-|13
TGCGCCAGCAGCCTGGAGGAGGGACCTCATTACACCTTC
CASSLEEGPHYTF
>TRBJ1-5|TRBV6-1|-|-|13
TGTGCCAGCAGGGAGGTCGGCAATCAGCCCCAGCATTTT
CASREVGNQPQHF
>TRBJ2-6|TRBV6-5|-|TRBD1|15
TGTGCCAGCACCGGACAGGGGTCTGGGGCCAACGTCCTGACTTTC
CASTGQGSGANVLTF
>TRBJ1-5|TRBV6-1|-|-|15
TGTGCCTCGTGCTGGGAAAAGGATAGCAATCAGCCCCAGCATTTT
CASCWEKDSNQPQHF
>TRBJ2-1|TRBV4-2|-|TRBD1|15
TGTGCCAGCAGCCCGGGGACAGGGGGCGGGAATGAGCAGTTCTTC
CASSPGTGGGNEQFF
>TRBJ1-6|TRBV10-3|-|-|12
TGTGCCATCAGAGGGGGTTCTTCACCCCTCCACTTT
CAIRGGSSPLHF
>TRBJ1-6|TRBV6-1|once|-|14
TGTGCCAGCACGGTCCCGCCCGTATACTCACCCCTCCACTTT
CASTVPPVYSPLHF
>TRBJ2-5|TRBV6-5|-|-|11
TGTGCCAGCAGAAGATCAGAGACCCAGTACTTC
CASRRSETQYF
>TRBJ2-5|TRBV10-2|-|TRBD2|15
TGCGCCAGCTGGGGGGGGACTTTTCTCGGAGAGACCCAGTACTTC
CASWGGTFLGETQYF
>TRBJ2-1|TRBV11-2|-|TRBD2|12
TGTGCCAGCAGCCCGGGACTAGTTACGCAGTTCTTC
CASSPGLVTQFF
>TRBJ2-2|TRBV30|-|TRBD1|14
TGTGCCTGGAGTCCCGGGACAGGGACCGGGGAGCTGTTTTTT
CAWSPGTGTGELFF
>TRBJ1-6|TRBV4-1|-|-|19
TGCGCCAGCAGCCAAGATTGGGGGGGCGGGAGCTCCTATAATTCACCCCTCCACTTT
CASSQDWGGGSSYNSPLHF
>TRBJ1-5|TRBV19|-|-|13
TGTGCCAGTAGTATAGATGAGGGGAAGCCCCAGCATTTT
CASSIDEGKPQHF
>TRBJ1-4|TRBV30|-|-|12
TGTGCCTGGGGCGCACCCCGGGAAAAACTGTTTTTT
CAWGAPREKLFF
>TRBJ1-2|TRBV28|-|-|14
TGTGCCAGCAGTATCCAGGGGAAATCCTATGGCTACACCTTC
CASSIQGKSYGYTF
>TRBJ2-5|TRBV19|-|TRBD2|13
TGTGCCAGTAGGAAGCGGGGGGACCGGACCCAGTACTTC
CASRKRGDRTQYF
>TRBJ2-5|TRBV18|-|TRBD1|17
TGTGCCAGCTCACCACTGCGGAGGACAGGGGAGCAAGAGACCCAGTACTTC
CASSPLRRTGEQETQYF
>TRBJ1-4|TRBV30|-|TRBD1|12
TGTGCCTGCGGACAGGGGAGTGAAAAACTGTTTTTT
CACGQGSEKLFF
>TRBJ1-2|TRBV30|-|-|14
TGTGCCTGGAGTGGGGGGGTAACTAACTATGGCTACACCTTC
CAWSGGVTNYGYTF